The 24 T cell receptor beta chains reported below all come from one sample, sequenced in a study of blood T cell repertoires in COVID-19. Assay: immunoSEQ multiplex PCR; the TCRdb copy retains only in-frame clones and omits some. The sample records 400,000 to 550,000 clones, 75% to 90% being singletons. Sequences were obtained from peripheral blood. These receptors all come from a woman aged 25 to 39 with acute or convalescent COVID-19.

The J gene is TRBJ2-2, the V gene TRBV4-1; TRBD2 aligns across 7 bases. Germline V gene data show CDR1 as MGHRA and CDR2 as YSYEKL. With V trimmed by 6 bases and J by 0 bases, 13 bases remained unmatched. There are 18 residues in the CDR3. CDR3: CASSSPASGFANTGELFF. The CDR3 coding sequence is TGCGCCAGCAGTTCCCCGGCTAGCGGATTCGCGAACACCGGGGAGCTGTTTTTT.

The gene calls are TRBV19 and TRBJ2-3; 7 nucleotides match TRBD2. The CDR3 totals 16 residues. The germline gives CDR1 LNHDA, CDR2 SQIVND (reference sequence). V lost 6 bases and J lost 0; bases outside the gene matches: 9. The CDR3 loop reads CASRDRGDYSTDTQYF. For the CDR3, the DNA is TGTGCCAGTAGAGATCGGGGGGACTATAGCACAGATACGCAGTATTTT.

The chain couples TRBV5-6 to TRBJ1-2, with 7 nucleotides matching TRBD1. The trim removed 3 bases at V and 0 bases at J, leaving 8 bases unmatched. This CDR3 is 16 amino acids long. Germline V lookup: CDR1 SGHDT, CDR2 YYEEEE. For the CDR3, the DNA is TGTGCCAGCAGCTCCCGGGACAGACAAGCTAACTATGGCTACACCTTC. As protein: CASSSRDRQANYGYTF.

The chain recombines TRBV7-2 with TRBJ1-3; D call uncertain. Trimming removed 1 base at V and 4 bases at J, with 8 bases between. CDR1 and CDR2 (germline): SGHTA, FQGNSA. This CDR3 is 14 amino acids long. CDR3 in amino acids: CASSLDFSGNTIYF. As DNA, the CDR3 is TGTGCCAGCAGCTTAGACTTTAGCGGAAACACCATATATTTT.

The genes are TRBV11-2 and TRBJ1-1, with a possible D match to TRBD1 (5 bases). The CDR3 is 15 residues long. V was clipped by 1 base and J by 0 bases, with 9 bases between them. Germline CDR1 and CDR2: SGHAT and FQNNGV. CDR3 sequence: CASSLGRGMNTEAFF. CDR3 nucleotides: TGTGCCAGCAGCTTAGGCCGGGGGATGAACACTGAAGCTTTCTTT.

J is TRBJ2-3 and V is TRBV9, with D possibly matching TRBD2 (7 bases). This CDR3 contains 14 residues. V gave up 0 bases and J gave up 5 bases, with 10 bases separating them. Germline-derived CDR1 and CDR2 are SGDLS and YYNGEE. This chain's CDR3 is CASSVAGGQDTQYF. The CDR3 region has the DNA TGTGCCAGCAGCGTAGCGGGGGGCCAAGATACGCAGTATTTT.

V usage is TRBV7-9 and J usage is TRBJ1-2, with TRBD1 matching over 7 bases. CDR3 length: 13 amino acids. Germline V lookup: CDR1 SEHNR, CDR2 FQNEAQ (reference sequence). The V segment lost 11 bases and the J segment 4 bases; nucleotides outside the gene matches: 10. The CDR3 is CAGSSGTVYGYTF. The DNA of the CDR3 is TGTGCCGGCTCCTCCGGGACAGTCTATGGCTACACCTTC.

The J gene is TRBJ1-5, the V gene TRBV6-4, with D unresolved. Trimming cost V 4 bases and J 4 bases, with 26 bases left between them. The CDR3 contains 19 residues. The V gene's germline CDR1 is MRHNA and CDR2 SNTAGT. The CDR3 sequence: CASSAGEKWVVTINQPQHF. CDR3 bases: TGTGCCAGCAGTGCGGGAGAAAAGTGGGTAGTTACCATTAATCAGCCCCAGCATTTT.

This clone was observed a few times. The rearrangement links TRBV7-9 to TRBJ2-3; a weak D match, TRBD2 (6 bases). The CDR3 is 14 amino acids. CDR1 is SEHNR and CDR2 is FQNEAQ in the germline V gene (reference sequence). Trimming shortened V by 5 bases and J by 4 bases, and 13 bases separated the two germline ends. CDR3 sequence: CASSPAGRPDTQYF. CDR3 sequence (DNA): TGTGCCAGCAGCCCGGCGGGGCGACCAGATACGCAGTATTTT.

A few counts support this clone. The chain carries TRBV5-4 and TRBJ2-1; no firm D call. Germline V CDR1 and CDR2: SGHNT, YYREEE (reference sequence). Deletions cut 3 bases from V and 2 bases from J, with 12 bases between. The CDR3 is made up of 15 amino acids. This CDR3 reads CASSYAQLTYNEQFF. The CDR3 region has the DNA TGTGCCAGCAGCTACGCCCAACTAACCTACAATGAGCAGTTCTTC.

The V call is TRBV27, the J call TRBJ2-2; D is perhaps TRBD2 (7 bases). Trimming took off 7 bases at V and 5 bases at J, with 17 bases between the two ends. The CDR3 has 15 amino acids. Germline lookup yields CDR1 MNHEY and CDR2 SMNVEV (reference sequence). The CDR3 loop is CASTKGGALTGELFF. CDR3 bases: TGTGCCAGCACAAAGGGGGGGGCGTTAACCGGGGAGCTGTTTTTT.

This clone appeared a single time. The V and J genes are TRBV27 and TRBJ2-2; 11 bases are shared with TRBD2. After removal of 1 base from V and 8 bases from J, the junction contained 6 bases not matched to a gene. The germline gives CDR1 MNHEY, CDR2 SMNVEV (reference sequence). The CDR3 is 16 amino acids. CDR3 amino acids: CASSLYQLAGVGELFF. The DNA of the CDR3 is TGTGCCAGCAGTTTATATCAACTAGCGGGGGTTGGGGAGCTGTTTTTT.

V usage is TRBV28 and J usage is TRBJ1-6; D perhaps matches TRBD1 (6 bases). This CDR3 is 16 amino acids long. Germline V lookup: CDR1 MDHEN, CDR2 SYDVKM. V was shortened by 7 bases and J by 0 bases, with 13 bases between the two germline ends. This chain's CDR3 is CASTDGQTSYNSPLHF. DNA of the CDR3: TGTGCCAGCACTGACGGACAGACCTCCTATAATTCACCCCTCCACTTT.

The CDR3 nucleotides are TGTGCCAGCAGCCGGACTAGCGGTGAGCAGTTCTTC. It yields the protein CASSRTSGEQFF. V is TRBV5-4 and J is TRBJ2-1; TRBD2 aligns across 10 bases. Trimming took 4 bases from V and 9 from J; bases not matched to a gene: 1. CDR3 length: 12 amino acids. Germline CDR1 is SGHNT and CDR2 is YYREEE (reference sequence).

In its sample, this clone was seen once. The rearrangement links TRBV2 to TRBJ2-1; 10 nucleotides align to TRBD1. Trimming removed 2 bases from V and 5 bases from J; junction bases left unmatched: 9. This CDR3 is built from 17 residues. Germline CDR1 SNHLY, CDR2 FYNNEI. CDR3 amino acids: CASSETMTGGRNNEQFF. The CDR3, as DNA: TGTGCCAGCAGTGAAACCATGACAGGGGGCCGGAACAATGAGCAGTTCTTC.

V usage is TRBV30 and J usage is TRBJ1-3; D is unclear. The CDR3 consists of 16 residues. V shed 1 base and J shed 5 bases, with 18 bases lying between them. Germline CDR1 is GTSNPN and CDR2 is SVGIG (reference sequence). CDR3: CAWSETLRGFRNTIYF. In nucleotides, the CDR3 is TGTGCCTGGAGTGAGACGCTACGGGGTTTCCGAAACACCATATATTTT. The variable domain in full, completed from reference TRBV30 and TRBJ1-3, reads SQTIHQWPATLVQPVGSPLSLECTVEGTSNPNLYWYRQAAGRGLQLLFYSVGIGQISSEVPQNLSASRPQDRQFILSSKKLLLSDSGFYLCAWSETLRGFRNTIYFGEGSWLTVV.

The J gene is TRBJ2-4, the V gene TRBV18; the D gene is possibly TRBD1 (7 bases). The CDR3 totals 13 residues. Trimming cost V 6 bases and J 4 bases, with 10 bases left between them. Germline V CDR1 and CDR2: KGHSH, LQKENI. This chain's CDR3 is CASSPGGKNIQYF. CDR3 DNA: TGTGCCAGCTCCCCAGGGGGGAAAAACATTCAGTACTTC. The variable domain in full, completed from reference TRBV18 and TRBJ2-4, reads NAGVMQNPRHLVRRRGQEARLRCSPMKGHSHVYWYRQLPEEGLKFMVYLQKENIIDESGMPKERFSAEFPKEGPSILRIQQVVRGDSAAYFCASSPGGKNIQYFGAGTRLSVL.

This chain joins TRBV5-8 and TRBJ1-2; no definite D call. This CDR3 region has 14 residues. CDR1 is SGHTS and CDR2 is YDEGEE in the germline V gene. V was clipped by 5 bases and J by 3 bases, with 14 bases between them. The CDR3 region is CASSFLGEYYGYTF. The CDR3, as DNA: TGTGCCAGCAGTTTTTTGGGAGAGTACTATGGCTACACCTTC.

This chain's CDR3 is CASSIVQDNEQFF. The CDR3 bases are TGTGCCAGTAGTATAGTTCAGGACAATGAGCAGTTCTTC. The V gene is TRBV19, the J gene TRBJ2-1, with unresolved D. The CDR3 spans 13 residues. The ends were cut back, 1 base at V and 5 bases at J, with 6 bases in the middle. Germline lookup yields CDR1 LNHDA and CDR2 SQIVND (reference sequence).

This clone was seen a few times. CDR3 sequence: CASSSLPLGGYGYTF. CDR3 in DNA: TGTGCCAGCAGTTCCCTACCACTTGGGGGGTATGGCTACACCTTC. This sequence joins TRBV6-6 and TRBJ1-2, with D possibly matching TRBD1 (5 bases). V dropped 4 bases and J dropped 5 bases, with 17 bases sitting between them. Germline V gives CDR1 MNHNY, CDR2 SVGAGI (reference sequence). CDR3 size: 15 residues.

A remark on this clone: At one end the junction does not follow the germline gene, possibly because of a read error. The CDR3 coding sequence is TGTGCCACCAGTGACTGGACAGGGTCCTTCAATGAGCAGTTCTTC. It yields the protein CATSDWTGSFNEQFF. The chain carries TRBV24-1 and TRBJ2-1, with 8 bases aligning to TRBD1. This CDR3 has 15 amino acids. Germline V gene lookup returns CDR1 KGHDR and CDR2 SFDVKD.

The J gene is TRBJ2-2, the V gene TRBV11-2, with 8 bases aligning to TRBD1. Germline V gene lookup returns CDR1 SGHAT and CDR2 FQNNGV. The CDR3 runs 16 residues. V lost 4 bases and J lost 1; bases outside the gene matches: 5. CDR3 DNA sequence: TGTGCCAGCAGCTATACCGGGACAGGGAACACCGGGGAGCTGTTTTTT. Its protein is CASSYTGTGNTGELFF.

CDR3 nucleotides: TGTGCCAGCAGCCCACTTAGACAGGGACTTAGCACAGATACGCAGTATTTT. It is translated as CASSPLRQGLSTDTQYF. This chain connects TRBV7-2 to TRBJ2-3, with a possible D match to TRBD1 (7 bases). CDR1 and CDR2 (germline): SGHTA, FQGNSA. This CDR3 contains 17 residues. Trimming pared 5 bases from V and 0 bases from J, leaving 18 bases between.

The chain couples TRBV18 to TRBJ2-5, with TRBD1 identical over 7 bases. The V gene's germline CDR1 is KGHSH and CDR2 LQKENI. This CDR3 is 13 amino acids long. V was pared by 4 bases and J by 4 bases, with 3 bases of the junction left unmatched. In nucleotides, the CDR3 is TGTGCCAGCTCACTGACAGGGCTAGAGACCCAGTACTTC. This codes for CASSLTGLETQYF. Looking up the rest from reference TRBV18 and TRBJ2-5 gives the full variable domain: NAGVMQNPRHLVRRRGQEARLRCSPMKGHSHVYWYRQLPEEGLKFMVYLQKENIIDESGMPKERFSAEFPKEGPSILRIQQVVRGDSAAYFCASSLTGLETQYFGPGTRLLVL.